The 10 T cell receptor beta chains given below trace back to one sample, sequenced in a study of blood T cell repertoires in COVID-19. The assay was immunoSEQ multiplex PCR, and TCRdb's table has in-frame clones only and misses some. Altogether about 130,000 clones are present, 60% to 80% being singletons, with the ten largest covering around 1.8%. Sequenced: peripheral blood. All receptors come from a woman aged 70-85 years with acute or convalescent COVID-19.

V and J are TRBV6-2 or TRBV6-3 and TRBJ2-1; TRBD2 agrees at 12 bases. The germline V gene encodes CDR1 MNHEY and CDR2 SVGEGT. Trimming at V came to 6 bases and at J to 12 bases, leaving 6 bases not matched to a gene. The CDR3 is 13 residues long. Written as DNA, the CDR3 is TGTGCCAGCAGCGGGACTAGCGGGCTAGCGCAGTTCTTC. This codes for CASSGTSGLAQFF.

This rearrangement joins TRBV24-1 to TRBJ2-7, with D possibly matching TRBD1 (6 bases). The ends were cut back, 7 bases at V and 2 bases at J, with 14 bases in the middle. The CDR3 is 14 residues long. Germline CDR1 reads KGHDR; CDR2 reads SFDVKD. The CDR3 DNA is TGTGCCACCAGCCAGGGGAGTGGCCCCTACGAGCAGTACTTC. Its protein product is CATSQGSGPYEQYF.

The chain recombines TRBV7-2 with TRBJ2-7, with a tentative D call TRBD1 (6 bases). Looked up from germline, CDR1 is SGHTA and CDR2 is FQGNSA. The CDR3 loop spans 14 amino acids. With 5 bases removed from V and 7 bases from J, the gap between germline ends came to 18 bases. DNA of the CDR3: TGTGCCAGCAGCGGGGGCTCCAGCAGACGGGAGCAGTACTTC. Protein: CASSGGSSRREQYF.

Here the CDR3 DNA reads TGTGCCAGCAGTTTATGGGCTAGCGGGAGCCATGAGCAGTTCTTC. Translating it yields CASSLWASGSHEQFF. The chain combines TRBV27 with TRBJ2-1; the match to TRBD2 covers 10 bases. Germline-derived CDR1 and CDR2 are MNHEY and SMNVEV (reference sequence). The CDR3 is 15 amino acids. The V segment lost 1 base and the J segment 8 bases; nucleotides outside the gene matches: 5.

The chain employs TRBV2 and TRBJ1-6; D gene ambiguous. The germline CDR1 and CDR2 sequences are SNHLY and FYNNEI. CDR3 length equals 13 residues. Trimming shortened V by 6 bases and J by 8 bases, and 11 bases separated the two germline ends. CDR3 residues: CASRGQQYSPLHF. The CDR3 bases are TGTGCCAGCAGGGGCCAACAATATTCACCCCTCCACTTT.

This chain uses TRBV5-1 with TRBJ1-1; perhaps TRBD1 as D (6 bases). CDR3 length: 14 residues. The germline V and J ends were trimmed by 4 bases and 0 bases, with 10 bases remaining between them. Germline CDR1 SGHRS, CDR2 YFSETQ. CDR3 nucleotide sequence: TGCGCCAGCAGCCCCGGACAGATGAACACTGAAGCTTTCTTT. Encoded protein: CASSPGQMNTEAFF.

The V call is TRBV29-1, the J call TRBJ2-2; tentatively, D is TRBD1 (6 bases). In germline, CDR1 is SQVTM, CDR2 ANQGSEA. The CDR3 runs 17 residues. Trimming pared 3 bases from V and 2 bases from J, leaving 19 bases between. The CDR3 DNA follows: TGCAGCGTTGAGTGTCTCTGGGCAGGGGACAACACCGGGGAGCTGTTTTTT. It codes for CSVECLWAGDNTGELFF.

The chain has TRBV24-1 and TRBJ2-1, with TRBD2 identical over 8 bases. Germline loops: CDR1 KGHDR, CDR2 SFDVKD. CDR3 length equals 17 residues. J gave up 6 bases and V 2 bases, and 11 bases lay outside the gene matches. CDR3: CATSDYFSGTRSNEQFF. CDR3 DNA: TGTGCCACCAGTGATTACTTTTCCGGGACTAGAAGCAATGAGCAGTTCTTC.

V is TRBV5-4 and J is TRBJ2-2; 9 bases agree with TRBD1. The J segment lost 9 bases and the V segment lost 0 bases, leaving 12 bases of the junction unmatched. Germline V gives CDR1 SGHNT, CDR2 YYREEE (reference sequence). CDR3 length: 17 amino acids. The CDR3 here is CASSLVQGARGGRELFF. CDR3 nucleotide sequence: TGTGCCAGCAGCTTGGTACAGGGGGCGAGGGGTGGACGGGAGCTGTTTTTT.

The chain couples TRBV28 to TRBJ2-7; 8 nucleotides align to TRBD1. CDR1 and CDR2 (germline): MDHEN, SYDVKM. The trim removed 5 bases at V and 2 bases at J, leaving 14 bases unmatched. The CDR3 contains 17 residues. The DNA for the CDR3 is TGTGCCAGCAGTCCCCGTATCGGGACAGGTGTTACCTACGAGCAGTACTTC. Amino acids: CASSPRIGTGVTYEQYF.